This T cell receptor beta chain was retrieved from a study of OX40 agonist ivuxolimab in advanced cancers. The assay was immunoSEQ multiplex PCR, and TCRdb's table has in-frame clones only and misses some. Found here are tens of thousands of clones, 80% to 90% of them singletons; the top ten hold approximately 13%. CDR1 is MGHRA and CDR2 is YSYEKL in the germline V gene. This CDR3 contains 13 residues. The ends were cut back, 2 bases at V and 1 base at J, with 5 bases in the middle. This sequence originates from an adult with an advanced solid tumor such as melanoma, head and neck, liver or kidney cancer. Sequenced here: CD4+ or CD8+ T cells sorted from blood, sampled in a trial of the OX40 agonist ivuxolimab. The chain recombines TRBV4-1 with TRBJ1-1; D unresolved. The CDR3 coding sequence is TGCGCCAGCAGCCAAAAAAGGAACACTGAAGCTTTCTTT. It codes for CASSQKRNTEAFF.